This entry concerns a single TCR beta chain. Method: immunoSEQ multiplex PCR; TCRdb's copy keeps in-frame clones and lacks some. The table records 300,000 to 400,000 clones, around 89% of them present only once. This sample was taken from a study of blood T cell repertoires in COVID-19. The germline CDR1 and CDR2 sequences are SGHDN and FVKESK. The CDR3 covers 14 residues. V lost 4 bases, J lost 5 bases, and 15 bases lay in between. The rearrangement links TRBV14 to TRBJ2-7, with D perhaps matching TRBD1 (5 bases). The receptor was isolated from a woman younger than 45 with acute COVID-19. Sequencing used PBMCs or T cells enriched from blood (not recorded which). The CDR3 protein is CASSPLGPPDEQYF. CDR3 coding DNA: TGTGCCAGCAGCCCCCTGGGGCCTCCTGACGAGCAGTACTTC. The full variable domain, its missing parts supplied by reference TRBV14 and TRBJ2-7, is EAGVTQFPSHSVIEKGQTVTLRCDPISGHDNLYWYRRVMGKEIKFLLHFVKESKQDESGMPNNRFLAERTGGTYSTLKVQPAELEDSGVYFCASSPLGPPDEQYFGPGTRLTVT.